What follows describes a single T cell receptor beta chain. Its cognate antigen has yet to be identified. Base qualities are not provided; no much larger clone lies one nucleotide away. This sample was included in a study of blood T cell repertoires in COVID-19 (dated by TCRdb to 2018 to 2020). About the investigation overall: Samples covering the acute and convalescent phases of COVID-19 were provided by collaborators in the United States, Italy and Spain. The material from the prospective study consisted of cDNA or gDNA derived from T cells, B-cell-depleted T cells, or PBMCs. Where HLA class I and class II types were available, the types were taken from metadata supplied by the sample provider, not from assay-based typing. The repertoires were made available in a free public database intended to serve as a resource for research on the immune response to SARS-CoV-2. Sample metadata almost always included a de-identified subject ID, COVID-19 status, age in years and sex. Samples came from the ongoing ImmuneRACE study (first 160 participants) plus 1,254 subjects from 6 global collaborators. The dataset comprised deeply sampled blood TCRbeta repertoires from subjects exposed to, actively infected with, or recovered from COVID-19. General findings and caveats noted by the study authors: Clinical and demographic metadata were provided uncurated, with the amount varying by source and participant.

Via the germline V gene, CDR1 is SGDLS and CDR2 YYNGEE. V has 0 bases trimmed and J has 4 bases trimmed; junction bases matching no gene number 5. From the cysteine up to the phenylalanine, the CDR3 has a length of 15 residues. Of the read, only the CDR3 DNA is kept; its 45 bases are in frame from base 1. The immunoSEQ Assay, a bias-controlled multiplex PCR, was used to amplify TCRbeta CDR3 regions from genomic DNA. The study's processing was this. Within the assay, amplification of reference gene primers was used to estimate how many nucleated cells each sample contained. To quantify the absolute abundance of each unique TCRbeta CDR3 rearrangement, sequence reads were collapsed and filtered. For each sample, productive Simpson clonality was calculated by taking the square root of Simpson's diversity index across productive rearrangements. Entries here come from immuneACCESS through TCRdb and include only in-frame sequences with V and J called. Some clones fail to appear in such tables; in the studies checked, an unresolved V gene covers under half of the shortfall, and the cause of the remainder is unknown. The V and J calls and the clone size are those of that table, but D and trimming were determined from the DNA. The sample table shows around 150,000 clones, and 87% are seen once. Over 4.5% of the sample lies in the top ten.

The collaborating institutions used their own protocols to collect whole blood in K2EDTA tubes. Collaborator samples were shipped for TCRbeta analysis as frozen whole blood, isolated PBMCs, or DNA extracted from either sample type. Material: peripheral blood. The chain employs TRBV9 and TRBJ2-3; 7 of the junction bases match TRBD2. This clonotype was obtained from a human donor in a cohort sampled during active COVID-19. The CDR3 is CASSVAWRESDTQYF. The DNA sequence is given as TGTGCCAGCAGCGTAGCCTGGCGGGAGTCAGATACGCAGTATTTT.